Following are 30 T cell receptor beta chains from one sample sequenced in a study of T-cell reconstitution after alpha-beta-depleted transplantation in children. Preparation of the TCRbeta library involved a method that used unique molecular identifiers. TCRdb reprocessed the PCR reads via MiXCR and lists one record per CDR3 protein. The data show 440,000 or so distinct CDR3 sequences, approximately 11% seen once. Sequenced here: PBMCs from the stem cell graft donor, sampled from the stem cell graft. The receptors come from a human donor who donated a stem cell graft to a child with acute myeloid leukemia.

On this clonotype itself: A single base separates this from a much larger clone, so it may be a read error. The V call is TRBV12-3 or TRBV12-4, the J call TRBJ1-1; 7 bases fit TRBD1. This CDR3 is built from 14 residues. The CDR3 loop reads CSSSPFQGVPEAFF. The DNA for the CDR3 is TGTTCCAGCAGTCCTTTCCAGGGGGTCCCTGAAGCTTTCTTT.

This clonotype came up a few times. The genes are TRBV20-1 and TRBJ2-7, with D maybe TRBD2 (5 bases). Germline assignment: CDR1 DFQATT and CDR2 SNEGSKA (reference sequence). Between the trimmed V and J ends, which lost 2 bases and 0 bases, there was a span of 14 bases. The CDR3 length is 15 residues. CDR3 protein: CSARWSEASSYEQYF. In nucleotides, the CDR3 is TGCAGTGCTAGATGGTCGGAGGCCAGCTCCTACGAGCAGTACTTC.

This clonotype was detected only a few times. The chain combines TRBV7-8 with TRBJ2-2; TRBD2 aligns across 11 bases. With V trimmed by 5 bases and J by 6 bases, 8 bases remained unmatched. The CDR3 is 16 residues long. From germline, CDR1 is SGHVS and CDR2 FQNEAQ. CDR3 residues: CASSARLAGHAGELFF. CDR3 nucleotide sequence: TGTGCCAGCAGCGCAAGACTAGCGGGACACGCCGGGGAGCTGTTTTTT.

This clonotype was counted a few times. J is TRBJ1-1 and V is TRBV6-5; D possibly corresponds to TRBD1 (6 bases). Germline CDR1 and CDR2: MNHEY and SVGAGI. Trimming took 5 bases from V and 2 from J, leaving 12 bases between them. This CDR3 has 14 amino acids. The CDR3 nucleotides read TGTGCCAGCAGTAGACCGACAGGCAACACTGAAGCTTTCTTT. Encoded protein: CASSRPTGNTEAFF.

V gene TRBV11-2 combines with J gene TRBJ2-1; 9 bases are shared with TRBD2. The CDR3 extends over 17 amino acids. From germline, CDR1 is SGHAT and CDR2 FQNNGV. V shed 3 bases and J 9 bases; nucleotides not matched to a gene: 15. CDR3 sequence (DNA): TGTGCCAGCAGCTTGCCCTCTGCGCGGGGGGGCCGGGGTGAGCAGTTCTTC. It translates to CASSLPSARGGRGEQFF.

In its sample, this clonotype was seen many times. This chain links TRBV7-2 with TRBJ2-5; TRBD2 is a possible D gene (5 bases). The CDR3 spans 14 residues. CDR1 is SGHTA, CDR2 FQGNSA, per germline. Trimming shortened V by 5 bases and J by 2 bases, and 12 bases separated the two germline ends. This CDR3 is CASSLWPGQETQYF. The CDR3 DNA follows: TGTGCCAGCAGCCTCTGGCCGGGGCAAGAGACCCAGTACTTC.

Only a few counts were recorded for this clonotype. The CDR3 region is CASSQIVRWTHEQYV. DNA for the CDR3: TGCGCCAGCAGCCAGATTGTTCGCTGGACCCACGAGCAGTACGTC. The J gene is TRBJ2-7, the V gene TRBV5-1; D call uncertain. Trimming shortened V by 4 bases and J by 5 bases, and 19 bases separated the two germline ends. Germline-derived CDR1 and CDR2 are SGHRS and YFSETQ. The CDR3 is 15 amino acids.

The V and J genes are TRBV29-1 and TRBJ2-3; 7 positions agree with TRBD2. Germline lookup yields CDR1 SQVTM and CDR2 ANQGSEA. V shed 6 bases and J 2 bases; nucleotides not matched to a gene: 11. The CDR3 is made up of 15 amino acids. Here the CDR3 reads CSVGRTRAPTDTQYF. CDR3 in DNA: TGCAGCGTAGGACGGACTAGGGCACCCACAGATACGCAGTATTTT.

This clonotype was detected ten times or more. The chain recombines TRBV20-1 with TRBJ1-4; D call uncertain. Germline V lookup: CDR1 DFQATT, CDR2 SNEGSKA (reference sequence). Trimming took off 3 bases at V and 0 bases at J, with 14 bases between the two ends. The CDR3 length is 16 residues. CDR3 in DNA: TGCAGTGCTAGTCCCGAGATCCACGCAACTAATGAAAAACTGTTTTTT. This codes for CSASPEIHATNEKLFF.

This clonotype appeared a few times. The chain links TRBV6-5 to TRBJ2-1, with TRBD2 matching over 13 bases. V trimming: 2 bases; J trimming: 2 bases; junction bases outside the gene matches: 0. Germline V gives CDR1 MNHEY, CDR2 SVGAGI. The CDR3 contains 16 residues. CDR3 DNA sequence: TGTGCCAGCAGTTACGGGACTAGCGGGACCTACAATGAGCAGTTCTTC. Translated: CASSYGTSGTYNEQFF.

This clonotype has a handful of counts. This chain uses TRBV18 with TRBJ2-7, with 7 bases that match TRBD2. The CDR3 has 13 residues. From germline, CDR1 is KGHSH and CDR2 LQKENI. Unmatched junction bases numbered 4, after V lost 4 bases and J lost 4 bases. DNA of the CDR3: TGTGCCAGCTCACAGGGGACTACATACGAGCAGTACTTC. Residues: CASSQGTTYEQYF.

CDR3: CASSLNLQGGGGANVLTF. The CDR3 coding sequence is TGCGCCAGCAGCTTGAATTTACAGGGTGGCGGTGGGGCCAACGTCCTGACTTTC. The gene calls are TRBV5-1 and TRBJ2-6; D perhaps matches TRBD1 (6 bases). The CDR3 has 18 residues. V shed 1 base and J shed 3 bases, with 17 bases lying between them. Germline CDR1 SGHRS, CDR2 YFSETQ. Full variable domain (remainder filled in from reference TRBV5-1 and TRBJ2-6): KAGVTQTPRYLIKTRGQQVTLSCSPISGHRSVSWYQQTPGQGLQFLFEYFSETQRNKGNFPGRFSGRQFSNSRSEMNVSTLELGDSALYLCASSLNLQGGGGANVLTFGAGSRLTVL.

This clonotype appeared a few times. The chain recombines TRBV12-3 or TRBV12-4 with TRBJ2-7; weak D call: TRBD1 (6 bases). Trimming took 2 bases from V and 4 from J, leaving 15 bases between them. This CDR3 is built from 15 residues. As DNA, the CDR3 is TGTGCCAGCAGTTTACTCGGGACAAATATGTACGAGCAGTACTTC. This sequence encodes CASSLLGTNMYEQYF.

This clonotype has just a few counts. The chain combines TRBV2 with TRBJ2-4; 13 nucleotides line up with TRBD2. J was trimmed by 0 bases and V by 5 bases; bases with no gene match: 10. The CDR3 consists of 19 residues. CDR1 is SNHLY and CDR2 is FYNNEI in the germline V gene. CDR3 in amino acids: CASSPRTSGGARAKNIQYF. CDR3 nucleotide sequence: TGTGCCAGCAGTCCCCGGACTAGCGGGGGAGCCCGAGCCAAAAACATTCAGTACTTC.

The rearrangement uses TRBV6-6 and TRBJ1-3; possibly TRBD1 for D (5 bases). The CDR3 consists of 13 residues. The V end was cut by 2 bases, the J end by 8 bases, with 10 bases between. Germline CDR1 and CDR2: MNHNY and SVGAGI (reference sequence). DNA for the CDR3: TGTGCCAGCAGTTACACGACAGTAGACACCATATATTTT. It translates to CASSYTTVDTIYF.

In this sample, this clonotype turned up a few times. This chain uses TRBV6-2 or TRBV6-3 with TRBJ1-2, with 7 bases lining up with TRBD1. After removal of 5 bases from V and 6 bases from J, the junction contained 6 bases not matched to a gene. This CDR3 contains 13 residues. Germline-derived CDR1 and CDR2 are MNHEY and SVGEGT. As DNA, the CDR3 is TGTGCCAGCAGTAACACAGGGGTCCATGGCTACACCTTC. Amino acid sequence: CASSNTGVHGYTF.

This rearrangement joins TRBV30 to TRBJ2-5, with D possibly TRBD1 on 5 matching bases. Trimming took 1 base from V and 3 from J, leaving 18 bases between them. This CDR3 is 16 amino acids long. CDR1 is GTSNPN, CDR2 SVGIG, per germline (reference sequence). The CDR3 nucleotides read TGTGCCTGGAGTGCGTCATCCGTCACAGGAGAAGAGACCCAGTACTTC. Residues: CAWSASSVTGEETQYF.

This clonotype was observed many times. The chain employs TRBV25-1 and TRBJ2-7; tentative D call: TRBD2 (5 bases). Germline lookup yields CDR1 MGHDK and CDR2 SYGVNS. The CDR3 runs to 16 residues. V lost 1 base, J lost 1 base, and 14 bases lay in between. CDR3 region: CASSELRLPLSYEQYF. CDR3 nucleotides: TGTGCCAGCAGTGAATTGCGACTACCCCTATCCTACGAGCAGTACTTC.

The V gene is TRBV10-3, the J gene TRBJ1-2; D is unclear. The CDR3 totals 13 residues. The V end lost 8 bases, the J end lost 0 bases, and 10 bases lay between the germline ends. Per the germline V gene, CDR1 is ENHRY and CDR2 is SYGVKD. The CDR3 DNA reads as TGTGCCATCCGACACCTTACTAACTATGGCTACACCTTC. Amino acid sequence: CAIRHLTNYGYTF.

This clonotype has only one observation. The chain carries TRBV7-3 and TRBJ2-6; D call uncertain. Per the germline V gene, CDR1 is SGHTA and CDR2 is FQGTGA. V lost 5 bases and J 0 bases, leaving 11 bases between the germline ends. The CDR3 runs to 16 residues. The CDR3 DNA is TGTGCCAGCAGCGATACCACGGCCTCTGGGGCCAACGTCCTGACTTTC. The encoded protein is CASSDTTASGANVLTF.

This clonotype was seen a few times. The chain links TRBV27 to TRBJ1-2; 7 bases line up with TRBD1. V lost 10 bases to trimming and J lost 1 base; unmatched junction nucleotides: 12. CDR1 is MNHEY and CDR2 is SMNVEV in the germline V gene (reference sequence). This CDR3 region has 15 residues. The DNA for the CDR3 is TGTGCCATTATACAGACAGGGACGGATAACTATGGCTACACCTTC. This encodes CAIIQTGTDNYGYTF.

This clonotype was observed at least ten times. The gene calls are TRBV4-1 and TRBJ2-7; D is uncertain. V lost 0 bases, J lost 3 bases, and 6 bases lay in between. This CDR3 is 13 amino acids long. Per germline, CDR1 MGHRA and CDR2 YSYEKL. The CDR3 region is CASSQDLYYEQYV. For the CDR3, the DNA is TGCGCCAGCAGCCAAGATCTCTACTACGAGCAGTACGTC.

V is TRBV7-2 and J is TRBJ1-5, with 8 bases aligning to TRBD1. Germline V CDR1 and CDR2: SGHTA, FQGNSA. With V trimmed by 2 bases and J by 6 bases, 6 bases remained unmatched. This CDR3 is 15 amino acids long. The DNA for the CDR3 is TGTGCCAGCAGCTTATACGCAGGGGGCTTTCAGCCCCAGCATTTT. Residues: CASSLYAGGFQPQHF.

Ten or more counts support this clonotype. The chain has TRBV5-1 and TRBJ2-7, with 9 bases lining up with TRBD1. This CDR3 comprises 13 residues. CDR1 is SGHRS, CDR2 YFSETQ, per germline. V trimming: 5 bases; J trimming: 4 bases; junction bases outside the gene matches: 4. This CDR3 is CASRQDRGYEQYF. CDR3 coding DNA: TGCGCCAGCAGACAAGACAGGGGGTACGAGCAGTACTTC.

The chain recombines TRBV5-1 with TRBJ1-2, with D perhaps matching TRBD1 (5 bases). Germline CDR1 SGHRS, CDR2 YFSETQ. The CDR3 is 17 residues long. Trimming took off 1 base at V and 5 bases at J, with 21 bases between the two ends. Here the CDR3 reads CASSLIWRTKGKYGYTF. The CDR3 DNA reads as TGCGCCAGCAGCTTGATTTGGAGGACAAAGGGAAAGTATGGCTACACCTTC.

This clonotype was detected many times. This chain uses TRBV6-2 or TRBV6-3 with TRBJ2-7; D unclear. The V gene's germline CDR1 is MNHEY and CDR2 SVGEGT. The length of the CDR3 is 11 residues. The V and J ends lost 7 bases and 4 bases respectively, with 8 bases between them. This CDR3 reads CASTHSYEQYF. The DNA of the CDR3 is TGTGCCAGCACCCATTCGTACGAGCAGTACTTC.

This clonotype was recorded a few times. The chain has TRBV15 and TRBJ2-7, with D possibly being TRBD2 (5 bases). The CDR3 is 13 residues long. The germline V gene has CDR1 LNHNV and CDR2 YYDKDF (reference sequence). V was pared by 6 bases and J by 3 bases, with 12 bases between. As DNA, the CDR3 is TGTGCCACCAGGGGAAAGGGAGACTACGAGCAGTACTTC. This gives the protein CATRGKGDYEQYF.

The chain carries TRBV10-3 and TRBJ1-2; 9 nucleotides match TRBD1. V shed 10 bases, J shed 8 bases, and the junction held 20 bases outside the gene matches. Germline CDR1 and CDR2: ENHRY and SYGVKD. The CDR3 is made up of 16 amino acids. In nucleotides, the CDR3 is TGTGCCACCCGGGAGGGGCCGGGACAGGGACTCCGAGGCTACACCTTC. Its protein product is CATREGPGQGLRGYTF.

The J gene is TRBJ2-3, the V gene TRBV11-3, with TRBD2 matching over 14 bases. J lost 4 bases, V lost 6 bases, and 21 bases had no gene match. Germline lookup yields CDR1 SGHNT and CDR2 YENEEA. The CDR3 consists of 21 residues. The CDR3 is CASRPRFPGTSGGNPPDTQYF. The CDR3 nucleotides are TGTGCCAGCAGACCCCGTTTCCCCGGGACTAGCGGGGGAAACCCCCCAGATACGCAGTATTTT.

This rearrangement joins TRBV5-1 to TRBJ2-5; 16 bases line up with TRBD2. The CDR3 sequence is 16 residues long. The trim removed 3 bases at V and 4 bases at J, leaving 3 bases unmatched. Germline lookup yields CDR1 SGHRS and CDR2 YFSETQ. DNA for the CDR3: TGCGCCAGCAGCTCCGGGACTAGCGGGAGGGGAGAGACCCAGTACTTC. Residues: CASSSGTSGRGETQYF.